A single sample gave rise to the 7 T cell receptor beta chains below, sequenced in a study of blood T cell repertoires in COVID-19. Assay: immunoSEQ multiplex PCR; the TCRdb copy retains only in-frame clones and omits some. The profile shows approximately 100,000 clones, 85% of them singletons. Material: peripheral blood. The receptors stem from a woman in her 70s with active or convalescent COVID-19.

The rearrangement links TRBV19 to TRBJ1-6; D gene unclear. Germline V gene data show CDR1 as LNHDA and CDR2 as SQIVND (reference sequence). Trimming removed 7 bases at V and 8 bases at J, with 12 bases between. The CDR3 contains 13 residues. CDR3 nucleotides: TGTGCCAGTATAGGAGGAACGGATTCACCCCTCCACTTT. This sequence encodes CASIGGTDSPLHF.

V usage is TRBV29-1 and J usage is TRBJ2-3; 10 bases map to TRBD2. J was trimmed by 3 bases and V by 5 bases; bases with no gene match: 8. The CDR3 has 15 amino acids. Germline CDR1 is SQVTM and CDR2 is ANQGSEA. The CDR3: CSVSGGAERTDTQYF. CDR3 nucleotides: TGCAGCGTTAGCGGGGGGGCTGAGAGGACAGATACGCAGTATTTT.

The rearrangement links TRBV7-8 to TRBJ2-3; the match to TRBD1 covers 9 bases. From germline, CDR1 is SGHVS and CDR2 FQNEAQ. V lost 5 bases and J lost 1; bases outside the gene matches: 1. This CDR3 contains 14 residues. CDR3 loop: CASSRQGGTDTQYF. The CDR3 bases are TGTGCCAGCAGCCGACAGGGGGGCACAGATACGCAGTATTTT.

V gene TRBV7-2 combines with J gene TRBJ2-2, with 11 bases matching TRBD2. There are 16 residues in the CDR3. Unmatched junction bases numbered 7, after V lost 3 bases and J lost 7 bases. Per the germline V gene, CDR1 is SGHTA and CDR2 is FQGNSA. In DNA form, the CDR3 reads TGTGCCAGCAGCTTCCAACTAGCGGGGGTCGGCGGGGAGCTGTTTTTT. It is translated as CASSFQLAGVGGELFF. Full variable domain (rest looked up from reference TRBV7-2 and TRBJ2-2): GAGVSQSPSNKVTEKGKDVELRCDPISGHTALYWYRQSLGQGLEFLIYFQGNSAPDKSGLPSDRFSAERTGGSVSTLTIQRTQQEDSAVYLCASSFQLAGVGGELFFGEGSRLTVL.

The rearrangement links TRBV3-1 (or the pseudogene TRBV3-2) to TRBJ2-3; 7 nucleotides agree with TRBD2. Germline CDR1 LGHDT, CDR2 YNNKEL (reference sequence). The CDR3 is 16 residues long. V trimming: 4 bases; J trimming: 3 bases; junction bases outside the gene matches: 10. CDR3 region: CASSRLLGGGTDTQYF. The CDR3 nucleotides read TGTGCCAGCAGCCGACTGCTCGGGGGAGGGACAGATACGCAGTATTTT.

This chain joins TRBV7-2 and TRBJ2-1; TRBD2 is a possible D gene (6 bases). This CDR3 spans 18 amino acids. Trimming left V 1 base short and J 4 bases short, with 20 bases between. The germline gives CDR1 SGHTA, CDR2 FQGNSA. The DNA for the CDR3 is TGTGCCAGCAGCTTAGAGAGGTTCCGGGACTTGTCGTACAATGAGCAGTTCTTC. Translating gives CASSLERFRDLSYNEQFF.

This clone has more than one count but fewer than ten. The chain is built from TRBV10-1 and TRBJ1-5, with D hard to call. The CDR3 length is 18 residues. From germline, CDR1 is WNHNN and CDR2 SYGVQD (reference sequence). V lost 2 bases and J 0 bases, leaving 17 bases between the germline ends. The chain's CDR3 is CASSEGSGVAYSNQPQHF. As DNA, the CDR3 is TGCGCCAGCAGTGAGGGGTCCGGGGTGGCTTATAGCAATCAGCCCCAGCATTTT.